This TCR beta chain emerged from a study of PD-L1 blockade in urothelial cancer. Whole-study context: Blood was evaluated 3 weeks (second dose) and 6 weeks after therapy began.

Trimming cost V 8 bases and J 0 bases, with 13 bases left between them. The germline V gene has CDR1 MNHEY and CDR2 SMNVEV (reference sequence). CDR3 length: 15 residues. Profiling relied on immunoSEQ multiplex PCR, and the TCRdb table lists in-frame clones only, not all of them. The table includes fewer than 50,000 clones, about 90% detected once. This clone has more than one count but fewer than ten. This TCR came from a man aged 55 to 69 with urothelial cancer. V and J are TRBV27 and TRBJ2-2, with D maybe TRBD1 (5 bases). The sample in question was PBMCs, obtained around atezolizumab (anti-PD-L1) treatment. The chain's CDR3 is CASCPRTTNTGELFF. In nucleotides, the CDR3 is TGTGCCAGCTGCCCTCGGACAACGAACACCGGGGAGCTGTTTTTT.